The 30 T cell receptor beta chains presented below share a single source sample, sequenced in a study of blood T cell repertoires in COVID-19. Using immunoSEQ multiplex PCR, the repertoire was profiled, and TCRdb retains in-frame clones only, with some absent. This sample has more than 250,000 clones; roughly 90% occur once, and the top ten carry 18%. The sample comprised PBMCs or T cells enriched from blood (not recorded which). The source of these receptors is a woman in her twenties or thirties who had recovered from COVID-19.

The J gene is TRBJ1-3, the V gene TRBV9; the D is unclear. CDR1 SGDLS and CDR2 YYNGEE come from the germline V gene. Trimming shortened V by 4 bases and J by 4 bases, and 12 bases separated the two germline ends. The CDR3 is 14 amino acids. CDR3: CASSTSGGGNTIYF. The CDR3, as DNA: TGTGCCAGCAGCACCTCGGGAGGAGGAAACACCATATATTTT.

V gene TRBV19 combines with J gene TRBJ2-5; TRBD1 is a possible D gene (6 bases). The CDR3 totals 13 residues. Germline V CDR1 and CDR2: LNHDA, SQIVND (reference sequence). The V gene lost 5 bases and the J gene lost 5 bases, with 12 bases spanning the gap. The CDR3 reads CASSPQGGETQYF. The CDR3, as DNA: TGTGCCAGTAGTCCACAGGGCGGCGAGACCCAGTACTTC.

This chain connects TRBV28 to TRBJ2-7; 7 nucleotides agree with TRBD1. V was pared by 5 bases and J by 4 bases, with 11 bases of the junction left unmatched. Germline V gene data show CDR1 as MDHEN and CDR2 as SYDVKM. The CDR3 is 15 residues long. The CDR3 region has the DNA TGTGCCAGCAGTCACCAGACAGGGTTAGGGTACGAGCAGTACTTC. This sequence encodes CASSHQTGLGYEQYF.

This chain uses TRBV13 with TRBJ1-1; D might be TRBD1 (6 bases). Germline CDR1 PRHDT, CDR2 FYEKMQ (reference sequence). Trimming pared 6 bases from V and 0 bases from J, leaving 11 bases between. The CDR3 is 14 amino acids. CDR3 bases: TGTGCCAGCAGAACGGGACAAATGAACACTGAAGCTTTCTTT. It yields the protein CASRTGQMNTEAFF.

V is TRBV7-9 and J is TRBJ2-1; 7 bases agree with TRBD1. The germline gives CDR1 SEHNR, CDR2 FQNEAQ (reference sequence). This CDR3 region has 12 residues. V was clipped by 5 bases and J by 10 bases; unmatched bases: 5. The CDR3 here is CASSVTGDEQFF. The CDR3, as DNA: TGTGCCAGCAGCGTCACAGGGGACGAGCAGTTCTTC. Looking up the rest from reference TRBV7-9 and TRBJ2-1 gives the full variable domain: DTGVSQNPRHKITKRGQNVTFRCDPISEHNRLYWYRQTLGQGPEFLTYFQNEAQLEKSRLLSDRFSAERPKGSFSTLEIQRTEQGDSAMYLCASSVTGDEQFFGPGTRLTVL.

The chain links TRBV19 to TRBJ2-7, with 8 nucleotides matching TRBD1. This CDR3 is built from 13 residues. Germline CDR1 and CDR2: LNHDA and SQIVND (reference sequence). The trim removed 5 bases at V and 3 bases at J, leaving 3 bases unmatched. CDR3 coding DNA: TGTGCCAGTAGTCTCGGACAGGGCTACGAGCAGTACTTC. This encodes CASSLGQGYEQYF.

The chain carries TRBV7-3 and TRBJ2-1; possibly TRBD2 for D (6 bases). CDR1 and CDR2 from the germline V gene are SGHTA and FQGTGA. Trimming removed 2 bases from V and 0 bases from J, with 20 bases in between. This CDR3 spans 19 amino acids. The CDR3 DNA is TGTGCCAGCAGCTTAGGAGAGACTAGTCCGCTTAGCTCCTACAATGAGCAGTTCTTC. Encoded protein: CASSLGETSPLSSYNEQFF.

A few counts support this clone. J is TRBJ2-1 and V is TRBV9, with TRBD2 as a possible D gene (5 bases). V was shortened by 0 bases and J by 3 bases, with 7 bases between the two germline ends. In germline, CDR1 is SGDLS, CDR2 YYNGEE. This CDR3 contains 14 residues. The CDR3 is CASSVGSGYNEQFF. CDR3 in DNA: TGTGCCAGCAGCGTAGGCAGCGGCTACAATGAGCAGTTCTTC.

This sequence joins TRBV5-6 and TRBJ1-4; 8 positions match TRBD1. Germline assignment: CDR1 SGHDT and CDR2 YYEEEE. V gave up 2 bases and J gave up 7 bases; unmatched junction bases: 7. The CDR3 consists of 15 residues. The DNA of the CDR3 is TGTGCCAGCAGCTTATGGACAGGGAATTCTGAAAAACTGTTTTTT. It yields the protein CASSLWTGNSEKLFF.

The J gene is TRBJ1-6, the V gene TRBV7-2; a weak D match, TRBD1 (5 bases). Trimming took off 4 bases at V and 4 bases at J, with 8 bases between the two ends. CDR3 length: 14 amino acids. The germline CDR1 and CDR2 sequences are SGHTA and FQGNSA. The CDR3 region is CASSSRGYNSPLHF. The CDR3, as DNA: TGTGCCAGCAGCTCAAGGGGATATAATTCACCCCTCCACTTT.

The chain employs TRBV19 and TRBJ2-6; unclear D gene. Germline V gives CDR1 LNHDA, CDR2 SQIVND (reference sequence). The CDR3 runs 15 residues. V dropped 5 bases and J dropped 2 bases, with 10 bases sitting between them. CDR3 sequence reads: CASSPQTAGANVLTF. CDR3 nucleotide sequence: TGTGCCAGTAGTCCCCAAACAGCTGGGGCCAACGTCCTGACTTTC.

The CDR3 DNA reads TGTGCCTGGAGCCGGACAGGTTTGACCGGTGGCTACACCTTC. This gives the protein CAWSRTGLTGGYTF. The gene calls are TRBV30 and TRBJ1-2; 7 bases are shared with TRBD1. The CDR3 has 14 residues. After removal of 3 bases from V and 7 bases from J, the junction contained 11 bases not matched to a gene. From germline, CDR1 is GTSNPN and CDR2 SVGIG (reference sequence).

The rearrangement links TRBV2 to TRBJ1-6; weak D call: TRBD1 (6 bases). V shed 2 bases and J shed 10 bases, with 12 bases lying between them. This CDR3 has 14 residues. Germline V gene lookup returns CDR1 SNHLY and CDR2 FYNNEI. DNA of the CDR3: TGTGCCAGCAGTGAACGGCAGGGGACCTCACCCCTCCACTTT. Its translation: CASSERQGTSPLHF.

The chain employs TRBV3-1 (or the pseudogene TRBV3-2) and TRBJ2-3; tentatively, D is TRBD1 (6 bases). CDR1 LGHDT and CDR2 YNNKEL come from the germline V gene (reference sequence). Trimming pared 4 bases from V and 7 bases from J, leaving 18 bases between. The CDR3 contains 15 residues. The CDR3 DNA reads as TGTGCCAGCAGCCTCCGTAACGTCAGGGGCCATACGCAGTATTTT. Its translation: CASSLRNVRGHTQYF.

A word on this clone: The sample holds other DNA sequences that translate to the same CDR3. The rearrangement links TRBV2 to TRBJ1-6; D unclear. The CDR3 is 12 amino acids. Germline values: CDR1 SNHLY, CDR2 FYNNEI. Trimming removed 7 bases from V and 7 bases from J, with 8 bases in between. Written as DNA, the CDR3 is TGTGCCAGCACCAGAGGAAATTCACCCCTCCACTTT. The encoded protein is CASTRGNSPLHF. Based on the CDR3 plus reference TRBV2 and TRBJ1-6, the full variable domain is EPEVTQTPSHQVTQMGQEVILRCVPISNHLYFYWYRQILGQKVEFLVSFYNNEISEKSEIFDDQFSVERPDGSNFTLKIRSTKLEDSAMYFCASTRGNSPLHFGNGTRLTVT.

CDR3 region: CASSRRPGHLLDDKNIQYF. For the CDR3, the DNA is TGTGCCAGCAGTCGGCGCCCGGGACACCTCTTAGATGACAAAAACATTCAGTACTTC. This rearrangement joins TRBV6-2 or TRBV6-3 to TRBJ2-4; possible D gene TRBD1, 6 bases. The length of the CDR3 is 19 residues. Germline V gene sequence: CDR1 MNHEY, CDR2 SVGEGT. V lost 5 bases and J 3 bases, leaving 26 bases between the germline ends.

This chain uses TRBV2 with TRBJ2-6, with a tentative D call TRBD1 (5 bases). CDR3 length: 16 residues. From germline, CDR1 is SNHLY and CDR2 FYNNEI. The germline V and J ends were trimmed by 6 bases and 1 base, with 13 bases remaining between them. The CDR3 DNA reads TGTGCCAGCAGAGTCAGTTCAGGGTCTGGGGCCAACGTCCTGACTTTC. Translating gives CASRVSSGSGANVLTF.

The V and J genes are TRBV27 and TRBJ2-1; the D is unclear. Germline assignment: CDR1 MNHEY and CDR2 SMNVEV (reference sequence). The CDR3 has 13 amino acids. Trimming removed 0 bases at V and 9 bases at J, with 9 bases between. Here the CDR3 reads CASSLSDRSEQFF. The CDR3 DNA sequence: TGTGCCAGCAGTTTATCGGATCGGAGTGAGCAGTTCTTC.

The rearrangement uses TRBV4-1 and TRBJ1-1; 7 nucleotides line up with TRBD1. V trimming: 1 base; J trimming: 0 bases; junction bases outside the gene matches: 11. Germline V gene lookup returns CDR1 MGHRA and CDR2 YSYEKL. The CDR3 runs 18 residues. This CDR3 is CASSQGRLVTGVNTEAFF. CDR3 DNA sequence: TGCGCCAGCAGCCAAGGGAGGTTGGTAACAGGGGTGAACACTGAAGCTTTCTTT.

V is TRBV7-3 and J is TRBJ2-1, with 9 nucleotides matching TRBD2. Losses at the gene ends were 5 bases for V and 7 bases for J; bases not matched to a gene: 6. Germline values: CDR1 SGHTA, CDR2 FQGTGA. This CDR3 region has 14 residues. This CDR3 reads CASSDSGSWNEQFF. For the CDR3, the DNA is TGTGCCAGCAGCGATAGCGGGAGCTGGAATGAGCAGTTCTTC.

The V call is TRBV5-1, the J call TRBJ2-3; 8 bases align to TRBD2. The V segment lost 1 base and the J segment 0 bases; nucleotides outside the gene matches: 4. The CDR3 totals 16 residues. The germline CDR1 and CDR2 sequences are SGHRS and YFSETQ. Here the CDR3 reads CASSLQLAGSTDTQYF. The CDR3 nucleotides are TGCGCCAGCAGCTTGCAGTTAGCGGGGAGCACAGATACGCAGTATTTT.

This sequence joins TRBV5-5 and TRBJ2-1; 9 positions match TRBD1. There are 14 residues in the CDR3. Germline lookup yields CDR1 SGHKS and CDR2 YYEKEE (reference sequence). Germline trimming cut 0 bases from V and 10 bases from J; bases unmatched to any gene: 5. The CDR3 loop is CASSLADRGREQFF. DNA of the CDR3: TGTGCCAGCAGCTTGGCCGACAGGGGGAGAGAGCAGTTCTTC.

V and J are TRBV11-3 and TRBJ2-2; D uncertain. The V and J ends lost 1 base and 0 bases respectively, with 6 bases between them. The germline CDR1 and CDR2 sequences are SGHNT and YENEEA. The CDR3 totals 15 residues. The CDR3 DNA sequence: TGTGCCAGCAGCTTAGTGAGCGCGAACACCGGGGAGCTGTTTTTT. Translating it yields CASSLVSANTGELFF.

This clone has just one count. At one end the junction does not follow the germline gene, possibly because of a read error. The CDR3 bases are TGTGCTAGCAGCCCGGGACCCCGGGACTCTGGAGTGGAGGGCACAGATACGCAGTATTTT. This codes for CASSPGPRDSGVEGTDTQYF. The chain is built from TRBV7-7 and TRBJ2-3; possible D gene TRBD2, 6 bases. CDR3 length: 20 residues. Germline CDR1 reads SSHAT; CDR2 reads FNYEAQ (reference sequence).

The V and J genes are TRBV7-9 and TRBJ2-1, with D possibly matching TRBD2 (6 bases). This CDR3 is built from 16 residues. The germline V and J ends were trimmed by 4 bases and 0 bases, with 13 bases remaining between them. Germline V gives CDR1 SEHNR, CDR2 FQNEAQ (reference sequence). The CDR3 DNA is TGTGCCAGCAGCTCGGCCCTAGCGAGCTCCTACAATGAGCAGTTCTTC. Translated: CASSSALASSYNEQFF.

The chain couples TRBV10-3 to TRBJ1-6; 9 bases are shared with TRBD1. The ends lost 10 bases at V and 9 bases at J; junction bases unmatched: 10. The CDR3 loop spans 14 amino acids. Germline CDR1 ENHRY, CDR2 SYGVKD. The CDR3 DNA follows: TGTGCCACTTCTACCGGGACAGGGTCTTCACCCCTCCACTTT. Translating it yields CATSTGTGSSPLHF.

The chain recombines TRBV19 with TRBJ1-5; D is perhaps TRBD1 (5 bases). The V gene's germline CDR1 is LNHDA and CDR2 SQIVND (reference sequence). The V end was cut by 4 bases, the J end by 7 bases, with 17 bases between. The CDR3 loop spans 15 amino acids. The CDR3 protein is CASSSWGEVGQPQHF. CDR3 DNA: TGTGCCAGTAGTAGCTGGGGGGAAGTTGGACAGCCCCAGCATTTT.

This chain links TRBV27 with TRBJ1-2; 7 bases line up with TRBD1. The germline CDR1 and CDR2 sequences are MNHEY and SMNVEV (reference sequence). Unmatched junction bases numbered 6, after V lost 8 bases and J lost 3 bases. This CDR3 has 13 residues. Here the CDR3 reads CASGTERYYGYTF. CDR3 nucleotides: TGTGCCAGCGGGACAGAGCGATACTATGGCTACACCTTC.

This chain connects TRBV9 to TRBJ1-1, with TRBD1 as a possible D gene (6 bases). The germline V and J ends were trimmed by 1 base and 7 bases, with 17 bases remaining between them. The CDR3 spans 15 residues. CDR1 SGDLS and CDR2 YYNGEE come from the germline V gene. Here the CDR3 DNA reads TGTGCCAGCAGCGTATATACCGGGACACCAAATGAAGCTTTCTTT. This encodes CASSVYTGTPNEAFF.

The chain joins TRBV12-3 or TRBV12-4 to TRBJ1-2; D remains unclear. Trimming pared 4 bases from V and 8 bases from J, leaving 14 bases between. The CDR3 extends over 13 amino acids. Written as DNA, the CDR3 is TGTGCCAGCAGTTCATCGGAGGTTAGGGGCTACACCTTC. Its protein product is CASSSSEVRGYTF.